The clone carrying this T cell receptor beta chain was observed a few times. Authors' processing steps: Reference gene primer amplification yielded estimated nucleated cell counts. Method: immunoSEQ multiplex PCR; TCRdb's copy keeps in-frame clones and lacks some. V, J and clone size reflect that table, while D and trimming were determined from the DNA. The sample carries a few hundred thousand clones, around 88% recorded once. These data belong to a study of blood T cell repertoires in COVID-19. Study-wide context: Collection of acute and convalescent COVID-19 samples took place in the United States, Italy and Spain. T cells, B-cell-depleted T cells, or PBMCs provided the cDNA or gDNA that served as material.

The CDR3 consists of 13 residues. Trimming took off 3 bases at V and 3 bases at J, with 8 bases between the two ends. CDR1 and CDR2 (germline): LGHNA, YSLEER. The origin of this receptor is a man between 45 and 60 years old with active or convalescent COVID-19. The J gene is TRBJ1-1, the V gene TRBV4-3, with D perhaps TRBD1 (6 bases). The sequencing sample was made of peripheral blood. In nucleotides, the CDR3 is TGCGCCAGCAGCCAGGGGGCGTACACTGAAGCTTTCTTT. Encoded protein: CASSQGAYTEAFF.